This T cell receptor (beta chain) is drawn from a study of cytomegalovirus exposure and HLA in healthy donors. The study, taken as a whole, reports: One cluster of highly shared sequence variants probably arose as a sequencing artifact.

Worth noting for this clone: What it binds is not known.

PCR amplification relied on 60 Vbeta primers (plus 13 Jbeta primers). Original processing methods: In a later analysis, of tens of millions of unique beta chains, about 12 million appeared in at least two donors. Assay used: immunoSEQ multiplex PCR; TCRdb lists only in-frame clones, some missing. That table supplies the V and J calls and clone size; D and trimming were determined from the DNA. The sample lists over 200,000 clones; around 80% were seen once. There are 14 residues in the CDR3. Per the germline V gene, CDR1 is SGHDT and CDR2 is YYEEEE. V trimming: 4 bases; J trimming: 6 bases; junction bases outside the gene matches: 6.

This TCR came from a man aged 35 to 55 in good health and CMV-seropositive. The sample comprised PBMCs. The J gene is TRBJ1-1, the V gene TRBV5-6; 10 bases align to TRBD1. The CDR3 protein is CASSMGQGTSEAFF. The CDR3 DNA is TGTGCCAGCAGCATGGGACAGGGGACGTCTGAAGCTTTCTTT.